These 30 T cell receptor beta chains came from one sample sequenced in a study of human T cells and chemical hapten exposure. The sample's time point: patch test 2, 6 weeks after DPC sensitization. The treatment denotes: therapeutic diphenylcyclopropenone sensitization with weekly scalp DPC. From the RACE reads, TCRdb called clonotypes with MiXCR, one entry per CDR3 protein. The sample contains 75,000 to 95,000 distinct CDR3 sequences, approximately 11% of which appear only once. The sample here was whole blood, taken in connection with sensitization to the hapten diphenylcyclopropenone (DPC). All receptors come from a man aged 40-49 years with alopecia areata. Some clones in this sample may be carry-over from other donors' samples.

The V and J genes are TRBV28 and TRBJ1-2, with a tentative D call TRBD1 (5 bases). Germline assignment: CDR1 MDHEN and CDR2 SYDVKM. The CDR3 has 14 amino acids. The germline V and J ends were trimmed by 8 bases and 5 bases, with 18 bases remaining between them. The CDR3 protein is CASSTGGSEYGYTF. The CDR3 nucleotides read TGTGCCAGCTCAACGGGGGGGTCTGAATATGGCTACACCTTC.

This clonotype was counted many times. CDR3 DNA: TGCAGTGCTAGAGGGACTGGAGTACACAATGAGCAGTTCTTC. Amino acids: CSARGTGVHNEQFF. The chain recombines TRBV20-1 with TRBJ2-1; D may be TRBD2 (5 bases). The CDR3 contains 14 residues. The V end lost 1 base, the J end lost 5 bases, and 12 bases lay between the germline ends. Germline V gene data show CDR1 as DFQATT and CDR2 as SNEGSKA (reference sequence).

This rearrangement joins TRBV2 to TRBJ1-2, with a weak D call TRBD1 (6 bases). The CDR3 totals 12 residues. Looked up from germline, CDR1 is SNHLY and CDR2 is FYNNEI. Trimming shortened V by 4 bases and J by 6 bases, and 9 bases separated the two germline ends. CDR3 amino acids: CASSGGADGYTF. The DNA of the CDR3 is TGTGCCAGCAGTGGGGGGGCGGATGGCTACACCTTC.

The gene calls are TRBV7-9 and TRBJ1-4; D is unresolved. Deletions cut 3 bases from V and 2 bases from J, with 13 bases between. The CDR3 is 16 residues long. Germline V gene sequence: CDR1 SEHNR, CDR2 FQNEAQ (reference sequence). The CDR3 coding sequence is TGTGCCAGCAGCTTGGTATCGGGGAGCACTAATGAAAAACTGTTTTTT. Its translation is CASSLVSGSTNEKLFF.

The chain combines TRBV7-2 with TRBJ1-1; 9 nucleotides line up with TRBD1. The CDR3 is 15 residues long. Trimming took 3 bases from V and 3 from J; bases not matched to a gene: 5. CDR1 SGHTA and CDR2 FQGNSA come from the germline V gene. For the CDR3, the DNA is TGTGCCAGCAGCTTCTACAGGGGGCAAGACACTGAAGCTTTCTTT. Protein sequence: CASSFYRGQDTEAFF.

The chain recombines TRBV3-1 with TRBJ2-1, with D perhaps TRBD1 or TRBD2 (5 bases each). The germline gives CDR1 LGHDT, CDR2 YNNKEL (reference sequence). Trimming removed 3 bases at V and 5 bases at J, with 5 bases between. The CDR3 loop spans 12 amino acids. The CDR3 loop is CASSQGHNEQFF. CDR3 sequence (DNA): TGTGCCAGCAGCCAGGGACACAATGAGCAGTTCTTC.

This clonotype was recorded a few times. The chain uses TRBV29-1 and TRBJ1-1; D gene unclear. Trimming pared 7 bases from V and 0 bases from J, leaving 9 bases between. The CDR3 sequence is 12 residues long. The germline gives CDR1 SQVTM, CDR2 ANQGSEA. The CDR3 DNA is TGCAGCGGAAGTACACTGAACACTGAAGCTTTCTTT. Translated: CSGSTLNTEAFF.

V gene TRBV3-1 combines with J gene TRBJ2-7, with unresolved D. This CDR3 is 13 amino acids long. V lost 1 base to trimming and J lost 3 bases, with 7 bases between them. Germline loops: CDR1 LGHDT, CDR2 YNNKEL (reference sequence). The CDR3 nucleotides read TGTGCCAGCAGCCAAGTCGACGGCTACGAGCAGTACTTC. It encodes CASSQVDGYEQYF.

In its sample, this clonotype was seen many times. The V gene is TRBV20-1, the J gene TRBJ2-5; D assignment may be TRBD1 or TRBD2 (5 bases each). The V gene lost 6 bases and the J gene lost 4 bases, with 12 bases spanning the gap. This CDR3 region has 12 residues. Germline V gene sequence: CDR1 DFQATT, CDR2 SNEGSKA (reference sequence). Written as DNA, the CDR3 is TGCAGTGCCCCCGGGACCAGAGAGACCCAGTACTTC. It translates to CSAPGTRETQYF.

Turning to this clonotype: The CDR3 end shows no conserved phenylalanine or tryptophan, and so a read error is likely. This rearrangement joins TRBV18 to TRBJ2-3, with 7 bases matching TRBD1. The junction had 4 bases not matched to a gene; V was cut back by 3 bases and J by 4 bases. CDR1 and CDR2 (germline): KGHSH, LQKENI. The CDR3 is made up of 14 amino acids. CDR3 DNA: TGTGCCAGCTCACCGACAGGGCCGCCAGATACGCAGTATCTT. Its translation: CASSPTGPPDTQYL.

V and J are TRBV7-6 and TRBJ1-2; TRBD1 aligns across 8 bases. The CDR3 totals 17 residues. The V and J ends lost 4 bases and 4 bases, in that order; junction bases with no gene match: 14. CDR1 and CDR2 (germline): SGHVS, FNYEAQ. The CDR3 DNA reads TGTGCCAGCAGCTCCCGCCGGGGACAGGATTTATCCTATGGCTACACCTTC. Amino acid sequence: CASSSRRGQDLSYGYTF.

The CDR3 here is CASSDSGTSSYNEQFF. The CDR3 bases are TGTGCCAGCAGTGATAGCGGTACTAGCTCCTACAATGAGCAGTTCTTC. The rearrangement links TRBV28 to TRBJ2-1; possibly TRBD2 for D (6 bases). The CDR3 consists of 16 residues. With 5 bases removed from V and 0 bases from J, the gap between germline ends came to 14 bases. Germline-derived CDR1 and CDR2 are MDHEN and SYDVKM.

There are a few counts of this clonotype. The chain joins TRBV9 to TRBJ2-3, with D tentatively TRBD2 (6 bases). With 3 bases removed from V and 8 bases from J, the gap between germline ends came to 10 bases. Germline CDR1 is SGDLS and CDR2 is YYNGEE. The CDR3 is made up of 12 amino acids. The CDR3: CASSGRRGTQYF. The CDR3 bases are TGTGCCAGCAGCGGTAGGCGGGGTACGCAGTATTTT. The full variable domain, rest sourced from reference TRBV9 and TRBJ2-3, is DSGVTQTPKHLITATGQRVTLRCSPRSGDLSVYWYQQSLDQGLQFLIQYYNGEERAKGNILERFSAQQFPDLHSELNLSSLELGDSALYFCASSGRRGTQYFGPGTRLTVL.

V usage is TRBV29-1 and J usage is TRBJ2-3, with D possibly being TRBD2 (6 bases). Between the trimmed V and J ends, which lost 3 bases and 3 bases, there was a span of 13 bases. This CDR3 contains 14 residues. Per germline, CDR1 SQVTM and CDR2 ANQGSEA. The CDR3 DNA reads as TGCAGCGTTGACGCGGGAACCTCAACAGATACGCAGTATTTT. Translated, it gives CSVDAGTSTDTQYF.

This clonotype has a handful of counts. The CDR3 reads CASSQTGPGSPIQYF. The DNA of the CDR3 is TGTGCCAGCAGCCAGACAGGGCCAGGGTCTCCCATTCAGTACTTC. The chain recombines TRBV7-6 with TRBJ2-4; 7 bases map to TRBD1. The CDR3 loop spans 15 amino acids. V lost 5 bases and J lost 9; bases outside the gene matches: 13. Germline V gene lookup returns CDR1 SGHVS and CDR2 FNYEAQ.

The V call is TRBV13, the J call TRBJ2-7; 10 positions agree with TRBD2. V was clipped by 0 bases and J by 2 bases; unmatched bases: 4. The CDR3 covers 16 residues. CDR1 and CDR2 from the germline V gene are PRHDT and FYEKMQ (reference sequence). The CDR3 loop reads CASSLGLAGGPYEQYF. The CDR3 DNA sequence: TGTGCCAGCAGCTTAGGTTTAGCGGGAGGCCCCTACGAGCAGTACTTC.

This clonotype was seen a handful of times. The J gene is TRBJ2-4, the V gene TRBV2, with a possible D match to TRBD2 (6 bases). CDR1 is SNHLY, CDR2 FYNNEI, per germline. V was cut by 2 bases and J by 1 base, with 15 bases left in between. The CDR3 runs to 17 residues. CDR3 residues: CASSEIGLAGAKNIQYF. CDR3 nucleotide sequence: TGTGCCAGCAGTGAAATTGGCTTGGCGGGGGCCAAAAACATTCAGTACTTC. The full variable domain, rest sourced from reference TRBV2 and TRBJ2-4, is EPEVTQTPSHQVTQMGQEVILRCVPISNHLYFYWYRQILGQKVEFLVSFYNNEISEKSEIFDDQFSVERPDGSNFTLKIRSTKLEDSAMYFCASSEIGLAGAKNIQYFGAGTRLSVL.

In its sample, this clonotype was seen many times. The CDR3 DNA sequence: TGTGCCAGCAGCAGACGGACAGGAATCGCTTATGGCTACACCTTC. Amino acids: CASSRRTGIAYGYTF. The chain combines TRBV5-6 with TRBJ1-2, with TRBD1 matching over 7 bases. After removal of 4 bases from V and 5 bases from J, the junction contained 11 bases not matched to a gene. The CDR3 length is 15 residues. Looked up from germline, CDR1 is SGHDT and CDR2 is YYEEEE.

For the CDR3, the DNA is TGTGCCAGCAGCCAAGACCCGGGACTAGCGGGAGGAAGGTGCTACGAGCAGTACGTC. Protein: CASSQDPGLAGGRCYEQYV. V usage is TRBV14 and J usage is TRBJ2-7, with 15 bases lining up with TRBD2. Germline V gene sequence: CDR1 SGHDN, CDR2 FVKESK. V lost 0 bases and J lost 3; bases outside the gene matches: 9. The length of the CDR3 is 19 residues.

The chain links TRBV6-5 to TRBJ1-4; perhaps TRBD1 as D (5 bases). V was clipped by 0 bases and J by 8 bases, with 13 bases between them. CDR3 length: 15 residues. Germline V gives CDR1 MNHEY, CDR2 SVGAGI. The CDR3 sequence: CASSYSSGEGEKLFF. In nucleotides, the CDR3 is TGTGCCAGCAGTTACTCCTCCGGGGAGGGGGAAAAACTGTTTTTT.

This clonotype was counted at least ten times. J is TRBJ1-1 and V is TRBV11-2; D remains unclear. Germline V CDR1 and CDR2: SGHAT, FQNNGV. The CDR3 runs to 15 residues. The germline V and J ends were trimmed by 4 bases and 4 bases, with 16 bases remaining between them. The CDR3 DNA is TGTGCCAGCAGCTCTACACAAGTTTTTACCACTGAAGCTTTCTTT. Protein product: CASSSTQVFTTEAFF.

In its sample, this clonotype was seen a few times. The chain recombines TRBV7-8 with TRBJ2-1; D possibly uses TRBD1 or TRBD2 (5 bases each). Germline CDR1 and CDR2: SGHVS and FQNEAQ. This CDR3 comprises 13 residues. Trimming took off 4 bases at V and 7 bases at J, with 11 bases between the two ends. DNA of the CDR3: TGTGCCAGCAGCTCGGGACGAGGAAATGAGCAGTTCTTC. It specifies CASSSGRGNEQFF. Complete variable domain (other parts from reference TRBV7-8 and TRBJ2-1): GAGVSQSPRYKVAKRGQDVALRCDPISGHVSLFWYQQALGQGPEFLTYFQNEAQLDKSGLPSDRFFAERPEGSVSTLKIQRTQQEDSAVYLCASSSGRGNEQFFGPGTRLTVL.

This rearrangement joins TRBV7-9 to TRBJ2-1; possible D gene TRBD2, 6 bases. Trimming stripped 4 bases from V and 3 bases from J, with 13 bases between. There are 15 residues in the CDR3. Germline lookup yields CDR1 SEHNR and CDR2 FQNEAQ (reference sequence). The CDR3 region has the DNA TGTGCCAGCAGCTCTCCCGGGACTGACTACAATGAGCAGTTCTTC. It encodes CASSSPGTDYNEQFF.

V usage is TRBV7-9 and J usage is TRBJ1-4; D unresolved. CDR3 length equals 14 residues. With 2 bases removed from V and 3 bases from J, the gap between germline ends came to 7 bases. Germline V gene sequence: CDR1 SEHNR, CDR2 FQNEAQ (reference sequence). CDR3 nucleotide sequence: TGTGCCAGCAGCTTAATAGGGCCTAATGAAAAACTGTTTTTT. This translates into CASSLIGPNEKLFF.

This chain connects TRBV5-6 to TRBJ2-3; 8 positions agree with TRBD2. Unmatched junction bases numbered 4, after V lost 5 bases and J lost 2 bases. The germline CDR1 and CDR2 sequences are SGHDT and YYEEEE. The CDR3 covers 14 residues. The chain's CDR3 is CASRRLAITDTQYF. In nucleotides, the CDR3 is TGTGCCAGCAGGAGACTAGCGATCACAGATACGCAGTATTTT.

This chain uses TRBV5-6 with TRBJ2-1; D possibly uses TRBD1 or TRBD2 (5 bases each). The CDR3 is made up of 14 amino acids. The V end lost 4 bases, the J end lost 9 bases, and 17 bases lay between the germline ends. Germline CDR1 SGHDT, CDR2 YYEEEE. For the CDR3, the DNA is TGTGCCAGCAGCGGCGCCGGGGCAATTATTGAGCAGTTCTTC. It specifies CASSGAGAIIEQFF.

This chain connects TRBV6-2 or TRBV6-3 to TRBJ2-7, with D unresolved. CDR1 and CDR2 from the germline V gene are MNHEY and SVGEGT. The CDR3 totals 12 residues. Trimming took 6 bases from V and 0 from J, leaving 6 bases between them. The CDR3 here is CASSQFSYEQYF. The CDR3 coding sequence is TGTGCCAGCAGCCAGTTCTCCTACGAGCAGTACTTC.

This clonotype was detected only a few times. The chain uses TRBV4-3 and TRBJ2-1; TRBD2 matches at 12 bases. The CDR3 sequence is 19 residues long. V shed 0 bases, J shed 7 bases, and the junction held 13 bases outside the gene matches. Germline assignment: CDR1 LGHNA and CDR2 YSLEER. DNA for the CDR3: TGCGCCAGCAGCCAAGAGAGTTTAACTAGCGGGAGGATTGGGAATGAGCAGTTCTTC. Its translation is CASSQESLTSGRIGNEQFF.

This clonotype was counted a few times. J is TRBJ1-1 and V is TRBV12-3 or TRBV12-4; D call uncertain. The CDR3 has 11 amino acids. V lost 11 bases and J 1 base, leaving 8 bases between the germline ends. CDR3 sequence reads: CAQEGNTEAFF. The CDR3 DNA reads as TGTGCCCAAGAGGGGAACACTGAAGCTTTCTTT.

This clonotype was found a few times. The chain has TRBV11-3 and TRBJ2-3; D perhaps matches TRBD2 (5 bases). The V gene lost 5 bases and the J gene lost 5 bases, with 14 bases spanning the gap. The germline gives CDR1 SGHNT, CDR2 YENEEA. The CDR3 length is 14 residues. CDR3 nucleotides: TGTGCCAGCAGCGACTTACTAGTTCTAGATACGCAGTATTTT. This translates into CASSDLLVLDTQYF.